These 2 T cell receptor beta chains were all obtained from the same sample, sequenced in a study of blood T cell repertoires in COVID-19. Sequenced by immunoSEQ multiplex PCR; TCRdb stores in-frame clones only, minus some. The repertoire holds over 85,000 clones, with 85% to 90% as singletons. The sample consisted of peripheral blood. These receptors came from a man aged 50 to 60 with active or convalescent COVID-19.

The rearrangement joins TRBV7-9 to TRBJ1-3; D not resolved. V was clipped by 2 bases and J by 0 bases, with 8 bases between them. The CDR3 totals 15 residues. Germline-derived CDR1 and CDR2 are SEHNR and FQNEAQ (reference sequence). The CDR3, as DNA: TGTGCCAGCAGCTTAACGAGTAGCTCTGGAAACACCATATATTTT. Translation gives CASSLTSSSGNTIYF.

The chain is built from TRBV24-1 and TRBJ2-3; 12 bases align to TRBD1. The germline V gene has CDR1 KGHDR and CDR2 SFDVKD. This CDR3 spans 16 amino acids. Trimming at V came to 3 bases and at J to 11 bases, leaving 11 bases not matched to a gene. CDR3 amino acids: CATSDPGQGAPGEQYF. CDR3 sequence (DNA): TGTGCCACCAGTGATCCGGGACAGGGGGCGCCAGGGGAGCAGTATTTT.